The 25 T cell receptor beta chains below were found in one sample sequenced in a study of cytomegalovirus exposure and HLA in healthy donors. Primers: 60 Vbeta forward and 13 Jbeta reverse. Profiling relied on immunoSEQ multiplex PCR, and the TCRdb table lists in-frame clones only, not all of them. This sample yields approximately 180,000 clones, of which over 60% are seen a single time; roughly 5.8% belongs to the top ten. Sequenced sample: PBMCs. Receptor source: a man aged 40-50 years in good health and CMV-seropositive.

V is TRBV7-2 and J is TRBJ1-1; 11 nucleotides align to TRBD1. Germline trimming cut 5 bases from V and 4 bases from J; bases unmatched to any gene: 6. The V gene's germline CDR1 is SGHTA and CDR2 FQGNSA. CDR3 length equals 15 residues. CDR3: CASSPDRGRGTEAFF. CDR3 DNA: TGTGCCAGCAGCCCGGACAGGGGGCGAGGCACTGAAGCTTTCTTT.

This clone was seen only once. The chain links TRBV5-6 to TRBJ1-5; possibly TRBD1 for D (5 bases). Germline V gives CDR1 SGHDT, CDR2 YYEEEE. Trimming removed 1 base from V and 4 bases from J, with 18 bases in between. There are 17 residues in the CDR3. CDR3 region: CASSLFKTVKGNQPQHF. In DNA form, the CDR3 reads TGTGCCAGCAGCTTGTTTAAGACAGTGAAAGGAAATCAGCCCCAGCATTTT.

The CDR3, as DNA: TGTGCCAGCAGCCCCATCGGGACTAGCGCATACAATGAGCAGTTCTTC. Its protein is CASSPIGTSAYNEQFF. V gene TRBV7-3 combines with J gene TRBJ2-1; 10 nucleotides align to TRBD2. This CDR3 region has 16 residues. With V trimmed by 5 bases and J by 4 bases, 8 bases remained unmatched. Germline lookup yields CDR1 SGHTA and CDR2 FQGTGA.

The genes are TRBV28 and TRBJ1-6; D remains ambiguous. CDR3 length equals 14 residues. Germline values: CDR1 MDHEN, CDR2 SYDVKM. V lost 2 bases and J 6 bases, leaving 8 bases between the germline ends. The CDR3 loop is CASSLTEFNSPLHF. The CDR3 DNA follows: TGTGCCAGCAGTTTAACAGAGTTTAATTCACCCCTCCACTTT.

V is TRBV7-3 and J is TRBJ2-1; a weak D match, TRBD2 (5 bases). This CDR3 spans 14 amino acids. Trimming took 5 bases from V and 3 from J, leaving 11 bases between them. Germline V CDR1 and CDR2: SGHTA, FQGTGA. CDR3 loop: CASSPNRDYNEQFF. The DNA for the CDR3 is TGTGCCAGCAGCCCGAACCGGGACTACAATGAGCAGTTCTTC.

The rearrangement links TRBV27 to TRBJ2-2; 8 bases line up with TRBD1. J lost 2 bases, V lost 8 bases, and 7 bases had no gene match. In germline, CDR1 is MNHEY, CDR2 SMNVEV (reference sequence). The CDR3 sequence is 15 residues long. The CDR3 spells CASQTGESNTGELFF. CDR3 bases: TGTGCCAGCCAGACAGGGGAAAGTAACACCGGGGAGCTGTTTTTT.

The chain employs TRBV28 and TRBJ2-7, with no clear D. The CDR3 runs 13 residues. V gave up 3 bases and J gave up 4 bases, with 10 bases separating them. Germline CDR1 is MDHEN and CDR2 is SYDVKM. CDR3 amino acids: CASSLNSPYEQYF. The CDR3 DNA sequence: TGTGCCAGCAGTTTGAACAGCCCGTACGAGCAGTACTTC.

V gene TRBV5-1 combines with J gene TRBJ2-4; 9 nucleotides agree with TRBD1. CDR3 length: 15 residues. V gave up 1 base and J gave up 12 bases; unmatched junction bases: 11. Per germline, CDR1 SGHRS and CDR2 YFSETQ. The CDR3 spells CASSLYSGTGSSQYF. The CDR3 DNA reads TGCGCCAGCAGCTTGTATTCCGGGACAGGGTCCAGTCAGTACTTC.

Only one count was recorded for this clone. This CDR3 is CATTRQGSSYEQYF. CDR3 coding DNA: TGTGCCACCACCCGACAGGGCAGCTCCTACGAGCAGTACTTC. The chain couples TRBV7-9 to TRBJ2-7; 7 bases are shared with TRBD1. CDR1 is SEHNR and CDR2 is FQNEAQ in the germline V gene (reference sequence). This CDR3 is built from 14 residues. J lost 0 bases, V lost 10 bases, and 9 bases had no gene match.

The genes are TRBV29-1 and TRBJ1-5, with 10 bases that match TRBD1. Germline V gives CDR1 SQVTM, CDR2 ANQGSEA. Trimming cost V 5 bases and J 5 bases; bases outside gene matches: 3. The CDR3 is 13 residues long. The CDR3 coding sequence is TGCAGCGTTTCCGGGACAGGGGATCAGCCCCAGCATTTT. As protein: CSVSGTGDQPQHF.

A few counts support this clone. V gene TRBV7-9 combines with J gene TRBJ2-7; 11 nucleotides line up with TRBD1. The CDR3 contains 16 residues. With V trimmed by 0 bases and J by 7 bases, 8 bases remained unmatched. Germline values: CDR1 SEHNR, CDR2 FQNEAQ (reference sequence). CDR3: CASSLALGQGAREQYF. In DNA form, the CDR3 reads TGTGCCAGCAGCTTAGCGCTCGGACAGGGGGCGAGGGAGCAGTACTTC.

This chain joins TRBV5-6 and TRBJ2-5; TRBD1 agrees at 10 bases. Near its end, the DNA agrees better with TRBJ2-7, so the J call may be wrong. This CDR3 has 14 amino acids. Germline assignment: CDR1 SGHDT and CDR2 YYEEEE. The CDR3 spells CASSPDRGQYEQYF. CDR3 DNA: TGTGCCAGCAGCCCCGACAGGGGGCAATACGAGCAGTACTTC.

This clone was counted only a few times. V gene TRBV6-1 combines with J gene TRBJ2-7; D perhaps matches TRBD1 (6 bases). The CDR3 covers 15 residues. Per germline, CDR1 MNHNS and CDR2 SASEGT. V dropped 4 bases and J dropped 7 bases, with 20 bases sitting between them. CDR3 amino acids: CASSVLSGQTGEQYF. CDR3 DNA sequence: TGTGCCAGCAGTGTACTATCGGGACAAACAGGGGAGCAGTACTTC.

This clone appeared once. The chain links TRBV5-1 to TRBJ2-1, with 9 bases fitting TRBD1. The CDR3 consists of 15 residues. V was clipped by 0 bases and J by 4 bases; unmatched bases: 2. The germline V gene encodes CDR1 SGHRS and CDR2 YFSETQ. CDR3 sequence (DNA): TGCGCCAGCAGCTTGGGACAGGGGGGTTACAATGAGCAGTTCTTC. It encodes CASSLGQGGYNEQFF.

This clone appeared a few times. This rearrangement joins TRBV5-1 to TRBJ2-3; D possibly corresponds to TRBD2 (7 bases). Trimming shortened V by 4 bases and J by 0 bases, and 12 bases separated the two germline ends. Germline CDR1 reads SGHRS; CDR2 reads YFSETQ. The CDR3 totals 15 residues. CDR3 protein: CASSGGGGSTDTQYF. In nucleotides, the CDR3 is TGCGCCAGCAGCGGCGGGGGCGGGAGCACAGATACGCAGTATTTT.

The V gene is TRBV5-1, the J gene TRBJ1-2, with a weak D call TRBD1 (5 bases). CDR1 and CDR2 from the germline V gene are SGHRS and YFSETQ. The length of the CDR3 is 15 residues. Trimming pared 0 bases from V and 3 bases from J, leaving 12 bases between. This CDR3 is CASSLDAGSHYGYTF. The CDR3 coding sequence is TGCGCCAGCAGCTTGGATGCAGGGTCCCACTATGGCTACACCTTC.

The chain uses TRBV5-1 and TRBJ1-2, with 9 bases that match TRBD1. V lost 2 bases and J lost 5; bases outside the gene matches: 4. The CDR3 spans 14 residues. Germline V CDR1 and CDR2: SGHRS, YFSETQ. CDR3: CASSFGQGHYGYTF. The CDR3 nucleotides read TGCGCCAGCAGCTTTGGACAGGGGCATTATGGCTACACCTTC.

The chain carries TRBV19 and TRBJ2-3, with D unclear. The V end lost 4 bases, the J end lost 11 bases, and 10 bases lay between the germline ends. This CDR3 is built from 11 residues. In germline, CDR1 is LNHDA, CDR2 SQIVND (reference sequence). This CDR3 is CASSKEKVQYF. The DNA for the CDR3 is TGTGCCAGTAGTAAGGAGAAGGTGCAGTATTTT.

This clone was detected only a few times. The junction differs from germline at one of its ends, possibly a read error. The J gene is TRBJ1-1, the V gene TRBV5-1; 7 bases match TRBD1. Germline V gene sequence: CDR1 SGHRS, CDR2 YFSETQ. The CDR3 length is 14 residues. This CDR3 is CASSWRGQNAEAFF. CDR3 nucleotides: TGCGCCAGCAGCTGGCGGGGACAGAACGCTGAAGCTTTCTTT.

This clone was counted between two and nine times. The rearrangement links TRBV5-6 to TRBJ1-1; 9 bases map to TRBD1. Germline CDR1 is SGHDT and CDR2 is YYEEEE. V shed 4 bases and J 3 bases; nucleotides not matched to a gene: 1. The CDR3 has 13 residues. CDR3 coding DNA: TGTGCCAGCAGCCGGGACAGGGACACTGAAGCTTTCTTT. It encodes CASSRDRDTEAFF. The whole variable domain, remainder taken from reference TRBV5-6 and TRBJ1-1, is DAGVTQSPTHLIKTRGQQVTLRCSPKSGHDTVSWYQQALGQGPQFIFQYYEEEERQRGNFPDRFSGHQFPNYSSELNVNALLLGDSALYLCASSRDRDTEAFFGQGTRLTVV.

This sequence joins TRBV7-8 and TRBJ2-5; 12 bases are a match to TRBD1. Germline V lookup: CDR1 SGHVS, CDR2 FQNEAQ. The trim removed 1 base at V and 6 bases at J, leaving 6 bases unmatched. The CDR3 is 16 amino acids. The CDR3 reads CASSLVPGQGAKTQYF. DNA of the CDR3: TGTGCCAGCAGCTTAGTTCCGGGACAGGGGGCAAAGACCCAGTACTTC.

CDR3 DNA sequence: TGTGCCAGCAGCACCGTTATAGCGGGGCAAGAGACCCAGTACTTC. Amino acid sequence: CASSTVIAGQETQYF. V usage is TRBV5-4 and J usage is TRBJ2-5; 8 bases agree with TRBD2. The CDR3 sequence is 15 residues long. V lost 4 bases to trimming and J lost 2 bases; unmatched junction nucleotides: 7. Germline CDR1 reads SGHNT; CDR2 reads YYREEE (reference sequence).

The V and J genes are TRBV6-4 and TRBJ1-2; D is possibly TRBD1 (6 bases). V dropped 9 bases and J dropped 1 base, with 9 bases sitting between them. Looked up from germline, CDR1 is MRHNA and CDR2 is SNTAGT. There are 12 residues in the CDR3. For the CDR3, the DNA is TGTGCCAGTTCACAGGGTAACTATGGCTACACCTTC. Translation gives CASSQGNYGYTF.

The chain uses TRBV13 and TRBJ2-1; D is ambiguous. Germline V gene data show CDR1 as PRHDT and CDR2 as FYEKMQ (reference sequence). The CDR3 sequence is 13 residues long. V was pared by 5 bases and J by 9 bases, with 14 bases between. The CDR3 here is CASSQTPTGEQFF. The CDR3, as DNA: TGTGCCAGCAGCCAGACTCCAACGGGTGAGCAGTTCTTC.

The chain couples TRBV6-1 to TRBJ1-2; no clear D. Trimming left V 8 bases short and J 2 bases short, with 18 bases between. Germline CDR1 is MNHNS and CDR2 is SASEGT. This CDR3 has 15 residues. The CDR3 sequence: CASLPAAYVNYGYTF. CDR3 sequence (DNA): TGTGCCAGCCTTCCCGCGGCCTATGTAAACTATGGCTACACCTTC.